Shown below are 18 T cell receptor beta chains from a single sample sequenced in a study of blood T cell repertoires in COVID-19. Some clones are missing from TCRdb's copy, which holds only in-frame ones; the method was immunoSEQ multiplex PCR. The table records about 140,000 clones, more than 80% of them present only once. Sequencing used peripheral blood. Receptors were obtained from a human donor in a cohort sampled during active COVID-19.

This rearrangement joins TRBV5-1 to TRBJ1-4; D remains unclear. V was clipped by 0 bases and J by 2 bases, with 8 bases between them. The CDR3 totals 15 residues. Germline loops: CDR1 SGHRS, CDR2 YFSETQ. CDR3 residues: CASSLGLATNEKLFF. The CDR3 nucleotides are TGCGCCAGCAGCTTGGGACTGGCCACTAATGAAAAACTGTTTTTT.

The V call is TRBV3-1 (or the pseudogene TRBV3-2), the J call TRBJ1-4; perhaps TRBD1 as D (6 bases). Germline CDR1 reads LGHDT; CDR2 reads YNNKEL (reference sequence). The CDR3 has 16 residues. V lost 5 bases and J lost 0, with 13 bases in between. The CDR3 reads CASSEGGGATNEKLFF. CDR3 DNA sequence: TGTGCCAGCAGCGAAGGGGGGGGCGCAACTAATGAAAAACTGTTTTTT.

This chain connects TRBV7-3 to TRBJ2-7; D perhaps matches TRBD2 (5 bases). V shed 0 bases and J shed 2 bases, with 17 bases lying between them. From germline, CDR1 is SGHTA and CDR2 FQGTGA. The CDR3 is made up of 17 amino acids. This CDR3 reads CASSLTPSTGSAYEQYF. As DNA, the CDR3 is TGTGCCAGCAGCTTAACCCCATCCACGGGAAGCGCCTACGAGCAGTACTTC.

The chain joins TRBV6-4 to TRBJ1-4; 7 bases map to TRBD1. V lost 8 bases to trimming and J lost 4 bases; unmatched junction nucleotides: 13. CDR1 MRHNA and CDR2 SNTAGT come from the germline V gene. The CDR3 covers 16 residues. The CDR3 loop is CASLPFPRDSNEKLFF. The CDR3 bases are TGTGCCAGCTTACCATTTCCCCGGGACAGTAATGAAAAACTGTTTTTT.

This clone was detected once. CDR3 nucleotides: TGCGCCAGCAGCCCCGCAGGGGGGTATGGCTACACCTTC. This codes for CASSPAGGYGYTF. The rearrangement links TRBV4-1 to TRBJ1-2, with 7 bases identical to TRBD1. The length of the CDR3 is 13 residues. Germline lookup yields CDR1 MGHRA and CDR2 YSYEKL. Trimming at V came to 4 bases and at J to 5 bases, leaving 4 bases not matched to a gene.

The chain combines TRBV5-1 with TRBJ2-2; D possibly corresponds to TRBD1 (5 bases). The CDR3 has 14 residues. V was cut by 3 bases and J by 4 bases, with 10 bases left in between. Germline CDR1 reads SGHRS; CDR2 reads YFSETQ. CDR3 DNA sequence: TGCGCCAGCAGCTACTTTGACAGCACCGGGGAGCTGTTTTTT. Translation: CASSYFDSTGELFF.

J is TRBJ2-1 and V is TRBV19; TRBD2 matches at 11 bases. V shed 6 bases, J shed 8 bases, and the junction held 3 bases outside the gene matches. The CDR3 runs 13 residues. Germline V gene data show CDR1 as LNHDA and CDR2 as SQIVND (reference sequence). The CDR3: CASSLAGGYEQFF. The CDR3 DNA reads TGTGCCAGTAGCCTAGCGGGGGGTTATGAGCAGTTCTTC.

The V gene is TRBV20-1, the J gene TRBJ2-3, with TRBD2 identical over 7 bases. Unmatched junction bases numbered 10, after V lost 5 bases and J lost 14 bases. Germline V gene lookup returns CDR1 DFQATT and CDR2 SNEGSKA (reference sequence). The CDR3 has 11 amino acids. CDR3 in amino acids: CSAGGEGVGYF. In DNA, the CDR3 is TGCAGTGCTGGGGGGGAAGGTGTCGGGTATTTT.

The rearrangement uses TRBV5-6 and TRBJ2-5; TRBD1 matches at 10 bases. CDR3 length: 13 amino acids. The germline CDR1 and CDR2 sequences are SGHDT and YYEEEE. The J segment lost 3 bases and the V segment lost 4 bases, leaving 0 bases of the junction unmatched. The CDR3 nucleotides read TGTGCCAGCAGCGGGACAGGGGAAGAGACCCAGTACTTC. This translates into CASSGTGEETQYF. Based on the CDR3 plus reference TRBV5-6 and TRBJ2-5, the full variable domain is DAGVTQSPTHLIKTRGQQVTLRCSPKSGHDTVSWYQQALGQGPQFIFQYYEEEERQRGNFPDRFSGHQFPNYSSELNVNALLLGDSALYLCASSGTGEETQYFGPGTRLLVL.

CDR3 coding DNA: TGTGCCAGCAGTGGCAGGGGGTGGTCCTACGAGCAGTACTTC. Amino acid sequence: CASSGRGWSYEQYF. V gene TRBV25-1 combines with J gene TRBJ2-7; 7 bases match TRBD1. Unmatched junction bases numbered 4, after V lost 4 bases and J lost 1 base. The CDR3 has 14 residues. In germline, CDR1 is MGHDK, CDR2 SYGVNS.

This clone was picked up a small number of times. The V call is TRBV4-3, the J call TRBJ2-3; 10 bases line up with TRBD2. Germline V gene lookup returns CDR1 LGHNA and CDR2 YSLEER. CDR3 size: 17 residues. Germline trimming cut 0 bases from V and 2 bases from J; bases unmatched to any gene: 5. The chain's CDR3 is CASSQELAGGPTDTQYF. The CDR3 DNA is TGCGCCAGCAGCCAAGAATTAGCGGGGGGACCCACAGATACGCAGTATTTT.

V is TRBV6-2 or TRBV6-3 and J is TRBJ2-7; TRBD2 matches at 9 bases. V gave up 7 bases and J gave up 0 bases; unmatched junction bases: 7. Germline loops: CDR1 MNHEY, CDR2 SVGEGT. This CDR3 comprises 15 residues. The CDR3 region has the DNA TGTGCCAGCACCCCGAGAGCGGGGGGCTCCTACGAGCAGTACTTC. Encoded protein: CASTPRAGGSYEQYF.

The chain joins TRBV5-1 to TRBJ1-4, with TRBD1 matching over 8 bases. CDR1 is SGHRS, CDR2 YFSETQ, per germline. Trimming removed 0 bases from V and 13 bases from J; junction bases left unmatched: 8. This CDR3 is built from 14 residues. The CDR3 DNA follows: TGCGCCAGCAGCTTGGACAGGCCCACAGGGGGACTGTTTTTT. Amino acids: CASSLDRPTGGLFF.

This clone was seen a single time. The CDR3 nucleotides are TGTGCCAGCAGCCGATCTAGCGGGAGGAACACCGGGGAGCTGTTTTTT. Protein: CASSRSSGRNTGELFF. V is TRBV7-9 and J is TRBJ2-2, with TRBD2 matching 10 bases. The V and J ends lost 5 bases and 1 base, in that order; junction bases with no gene match: 4. Germline V gene sequence: CDR1 SEHNR, CDR2 FQNEAQ (reference sequence). The CDR3 contains 16 residues. The entire variable domain, with the rest obtained from reference TRBV7-9 and TRBJ2-2, is as follows: DTGVSQNPRHKITKRGQNVTFRCDPISEHNRLYWYRQTLGQGPEFLTYFQNEAQLEKSRLLSDRFSAERPKGSFSTLEIQRTEQGDSAMYLCASSRSSGRNTGELFFGEGSRLTVL.

CDR3 amino acids: CASSSHSGGAFPPSEQFF. DNA for the CDR3: TGTGCCAGCAGCTCTCATAGCGGGGGGGCCTTTCCCCCTAGTGAGCAGTTCTTC. The chain links TRBV7-2 to TRBJ2-1, with 11 bases aligning to TRBD2. V lost 4 bases, J lost 9 bases, and 17 bases stayed unmatched. Germline loops: CDR1 SGHTA, CDR2 FQGNSA. CDR3 length: 18 residues.

The rearrangement joins TRBV18 to TRBJ1-6; perhaps TRBD1 as D (5 bases). Germline values: CDR1 KGHSH, CDR2 LQKENI. The CDR3 has 15 amino acids. Trimming shortened V by 6 bases and J by 8 bases, and 17 bases separated the two germline ends. In nucleotides, the CDR3 is TGTGCCAGCTCGTTCTTTCAGGGTCGCGATTCACCCCTCCACTTT. Protein product: CASSFFQGRDSPLHF.

This chain uses TRBV6-1 with TRBJ2-5; the match to TRBD1 covers 8 bases. The CDR3 is 15 amino acids. V shed 7 bases and J 5 bases; nucleotides not matched to a gene: 12. Germline V gene lookup returns CDR1 MNHNS and CDR2 SASEGT. The CDR3 DNA follows: TGTGCCAGCACACAAATTCACAGGGGGGCTGAGACCCAGTACTTC. It yields the protein CASTQIHRGAETQYF.

The chain uses TRBV21-1 and TRBJ2-5; the DNA was not compared with TRBD1, the D call given in the table. TRBV21-1 is an annotated pseudogene. This CDR3 region has 17 residues. The CDR3 nucleotides read TGTGCCAGCAGCAATTTGTTCTTGGGCAGGGGTCAAGAGACCCAGTACTTC. The encoded protein is CASSNLFLGRGQETQYF.